Listed below are T cell receptor beta chains from one sample, sequenced in a study of cytomegalovirus exposure and HLA in healthy donors. Sequencing was performed with immunoSEQ multiplex PCR; in TCRdb, only in-frame clones are kept and a portion is missing. Found here are roughly 170,000 clones, around 77% of them singletons; the top ten hold approximately 1.6%. Sequencing input: PBMCs. The receptor set was obtained from a woman in her 30s in good health and CMV-seronegative. Both conserved end residues are part of each CDR3. Each record gives: J gene, V gene, D gene, clone size, CDR3 DNA, CDR3 protein. D genes are given only for firm matches. Expanded clones get a size class; other rows say once, few or many, or leave the size out.

>TRBJ1-5|TRBV9|-|-
TGTGCCAGCAGCGGTGGACAGCCGAATCAGCCCCAGCATTTT
CASSGGQPNQPQHF
>TRBJ2-3|TRBV15|TRBD2|-
TGTGCCACCAGCAGAGTATTAGCGGGAGGGCGTACAGATACGCAGTATTTT
CATSRVLAGGRTDTQYF
>TRBJ2-7|TRBV19|-|-
TGTGCCAGTAGCCTCACTCAGGGGTCCTACGAGCAGTACTTC
CASSLTQGSYEQYF
>TRBJ2-7|TRBV5-1|TRBD2|-
TGCGCCAGCAGCCCATTCACTAGCGGGAGGATGTCTGGGTACGAGCAGTACTTC
CASSPFTSGRMSGYEQYF
>TRBJ1-2|TRBV6-5|-|-
TGTGCCAGCAGGACCCGAGGGGGTAGCTATGGCTACACCTTC
CASRTRGGSYGYTF
>TRBJ2-1|TRBV12-5|-|-
TGTGCTAGTGGTTTGGCTGGGGAGGGGGGGCGAGTCTTGAGCTCCTACAATGAGCAGTTCTTC
CASGLAGEGGRVLSSYNEQFF
>TRBJ2-1|TRBV30|TRBD1|few
TGTGCCTGGAGTGTACCATCAACGGAGACAGGGTGGGAGAATGAGCAGTTCTTC
CAWSVPSTETGWENEQFF
>TRBJ1-1|TRBV4-2|TRBD1|-
TGTGCCAGCAGCCAAGCCCGGACAGGGGGCGCCTCTTTCTTT
CASSQARTGGASFF
>TRBJ2-7|TRBV11-2|TRBD2|once
TGTGCCAGCAGCTTAATGGGGACTAGCGGGGACGAGCAGTACTTC
CASSLMGTSGDEQYF
>TRBJ1-6|TRBV28|TRBD1|once
TGTGCCAGCAGTTCCCCACAGGGGGCCCATAATTCACCCCTCCACTTT
CASSSPQGAHNSPLHF
>TRBJ2-7|TRBV5-4|TRBD2|-
TGTGCCAGCAGCTGGGGGGGGAGGTTAGGCTCCTACGAGCAGTACTTC
CASSWGGRLGSYEQYF
>TRBJ2-6|TRBV5-4|TRBD1|-
TGTGCCAGCAGCCCTGGACAGGGGGGATCTGGGGCCAACGTCCTGACTTTC
CASSPGQGGSGANVLTF
>TRBJ1-2|TRBV19|-|-
TGTGCCAGTAGTGTCGGACACCTTAACTATGGCTACACCTTC
CASSVGHLNYGYTF
>TRBJ1-6|TRBV5-1|-|few
TGCGCCAGCAGCTTGGACGGGAATAATTCACCCCTCCACTTT
CASSLDGNNSPLHF
>TRBJ1-4|TRBV7-2|-|-
TGTGCCAGCAGCTTAGTAACCGGACACTGGACTAATGAAAAACTGTTTTTT
CASSLVTGHWTNEKLFF
>TRBJ1-4|TRBV6-6|TRBD1|-
TGTGCCAGCAGTTACGGGACAGCACCTAATGAAAAACTGTTTTTT
CASSYGTAPNEKLFF
>TRBJ2-7|TRBV7-6|-|-
TGTGCCAGCAGCCATATAAGGGGCTCTGGAGACGAGCAGTACTTC
CASSHIRGSGDEQYF
>TRBJ2-7|TRBV5-1|-|-
TGCGCCAGCAGCCCTAGGGGATGGGACGAGCAGTACTTC
CASSPRGWDEQYF
>TRBJ2-7|TRBV6-1|-|-
TGTGCCAGCAGTAACAAACAGGGATACGAGCAGTACTTC
CASSNKQGYEQYF
>TRBJ2-5|TRBV30|-|few
TGTGCCTGGAGTCCTACAGTGCAGGGACAAGAGACCCAGTACTTC
CAWSPTVQGQETQYF
>TRBJ1-1|TRBV30|-|-
TGTGCCTGGAGTCCACTTGGGGCAGGTGGTTGGGTCACTGAAGCTTTCTTT
CAWSPLGAGGWVTEAFF
>TRBJ2-2|TRBV15|TRBD2|-
TGTGCCACTAGCGGGAGAGTAACCGGGGAGCTGTTTTTT
CATSGRVTGELFF
>TRBJ1-6|TRBV30|-|-
TGTGCCTGGCGGCGGATGGCATTCAGCTCCTATAATTCACCCCTCCACTTT
CAWRRMAFSSYNSPLHF
>TRBJ1-2|TRBV4-2|-|-
TGTGCCAGCAGCCAAGTACCGAGAGGCTATGGCTACACCTTC
CASSQVPRGYGYTF
>TRBJ2-1|TRBV9|TRBD2|few
TGTGCCAGCAGCGTAGTGGGACTAGCGGGAGCGAGCTCCTACAATGAGCAGTTCTTC
CASSVVGLAGASSYNEQFF